The 5 T cell receptor beta chains below come from one sample, sequenced in a study of shared clonotypes between healthy human individuals. Profiled with immunoSEQ multiplex PCR; TCRdb holds only in-frame clones, not every one. The sample records around 1.4 million clones, approximately 98.5% being singletons. Sequences were obtained from naive CD4+ T cells sorted from blood. Subset in this sample: CD45RA+ positively selected. Receptors originate from a man aged 25 to 45 in good health.

The chain recombines TRBV28 with TRBJ2-7; the D gene is possibly TRBD2 (6 bases). CDR1 is MDHEN, CDR2 SYDVKM, per germline. The V and J ends lost 3 bases and 2 bases respectively, with 17 bases between them. The CDR3 is 16 amino acids. Written as DNA, the CDR3 is TGTGCCAGCAGTTTCCCATCCGGAGGGGCCACCTACGAGCAGTACTTC. Its protein product is CASSFPSGGATYEQYF.

The gene calls are TRBV9 and TRBJ1-3; D unresolved. This CDR3 has 17 amino acids. The germline V gene has CDR1 SGDLS and CDR2 YYNGEE. Trimming cost V 4 bases and J 4 bases, with 21 bases left between them. CDR3 sequence: CASSPRTEAILGNTIYF. In nucleotides, the CDR3 is TGTGCCAGCAGCCCGCGGACGGAGGCCATACTGGGAAACACCATATATTTT. Full variable domain (rest looked up from reference TRBV9 and TRBJ1-3): DSGVTQTPKHLITATGQRVTLRCSPRSGDLSVYWYQQSLDQGLQFLIQYYNGEERAKGNILERFSAQQFPDLHSELNLSSLELGDSALYFCASSPRTEAILGNTIYFGEGSWLTVV.

This sequence joins TRBV5-5 and TRBJ2-2, with D possibly matching TRBD1 (5 bases). Trimming removed 3 bases at V and 6 bases at J, with 15 bases between. The CDR3 is 15 amino acids. Per the germline V gene, CDR1 is SGHKS and CDR2 is YYEKEE (reference sequence). As DNA, the CDR3 is TGTGCCAGCAGCTCCAGGGATCCGGTCTCCGGGGAGCTGTTTTTT. Translated: CASSSRDPVSGELFF.

The rearrangement uses TRBV5-1 and TRBJ1-1; D not certain. Germline V lookup: CDR1 SGHRS, CDR2 YFSETQ. V gave up 4 bases and J gave up 0 bases, with 10 bases separating them. The CDR3 extends over 14 amino acids. CDR3 in DNA: TGCGCCAGCAGCAAGGACGGAGTGAACACTGAAGCTTTCTTT. Residues: CASSKDGVNTEAFF.

This clone was seen a handful of times. The rearrangement joins TRBV2 to TRBJ2-2; TRBD2 agrees at 8 bases. From germline, CDR1 is SNHLY and CDR2 FYNNEI. After removal of 7 bases from V and 2 bases from J, the junction contained 9 bases not matched to a gene. The CDR3 contains 16 residues. The CDR3 DNA reads as TGTGCCAGCACAAGCGGTAGCGGGGCCAACACCGGGGAGCTGTTTTTT. It codes for CASTSGSGANTGELFF.